This T cell receptor (beta chain) is from a study of vaccination effects on CD4 cells after COVID-19 (dated by TCRdb to 2021 to 2024). About the full investigation: Across the study, the median time from the second dose to post-vaccine sampling was 72 days (range 14 to 241). In both COVID-19 convalescent patients and infection-naive vaccine recipients, the study compared SARS-CoV-2 spike-specific CD4+ TCR repertoires from before mRNA vaccination with those from after it. Cultures from other donors in the study were sequenced with the Oncomine TCR Beta short-read assay on an Illumina iSeq 100. The full study included around ten COVID-19 convalescent patients and several SARS-CoV-2-naive healthy vaccine recipients.

Library generation was performed with the immunoSEQ multiplex PCR assay. DNA from the CD4+ T cells that had been cultured and isolated underwent TCR beta CDR3 sequencing. As for how the authors treated the data: The analysis removed non-productive TCR sequences, trimmed reads to the CDR3 region, and retained only CDR3s that were 7 or more amino acids long. The MANAFEST web app was used to identify antigen-specific clonotypes by comparing expansion in peptide wells with expansion in reference cultures. For clones to be considered positive, expansion at FDR<0.05 versus reference and all other wells, an odds ratio above 5, and a frequency above 0.1% in two replicate wells were required. Clonotypes significantly expanded in SARS-CoV-2 spike wells and in at least one common cold coronavirus spike condition were defined as cross-reactive. CDR3 similarity was assessed by Levenshtein distance with the stringdist R package, and unrooted trees were built with ape in R 3.6.1. Imported from immuneACCESS, the table was reduced by TCRdb to in-frame sequences with V and J called. These copies leave out some clones; in studies compared against another copy, an unresolved V gene accounts for under half, and the cause of the remainder is not known. The D gene and trimming were derived from the DNA, and the V and J assignments and clone size from that table. The sample table lists 15,000 or so clones, about 75% of them with a count of one. Around 18% of the sample rests with the top ten.

Overall results and qualifications from the work: Marked clonal contraction was observed in both infection-induced and vaccine-induced clones at late post-vaccination timepoints, consistent with waning T cell responses. Limitations of the study were the small number of convalescent patients and the absence of early post-infection timepoints. Among healthy vaccine recipients, nearly all vaccine-induced clones were SARS-CoV-2 mono-reactive, and only 1 of 255 was cross-reactive with common cold coronaviruses.

For this clone: What antigen it recognizes has not been identified. No much larger clonotype is one base removed from it; base qualities were not supplied.

Measured from the cysteine to the phenylalanine, the CDR3 is 16 residues long. Only CDR3 DNA is held: 48 bases, read in frame from base 1. Trimming takes 0 bases off V and 4 bases off J; junction bases not matched to a gene: 6. The germline V gene supplies CDR1 LGHNA and CDR2 YSLEER. To identify antigen-specific CD4+ T cell clonotypes by their expansion, the ViraFEST assay first stimulated PBMC with viral peptide pools and then applied TCR sequencing. After more than 9 days of culture, CD4+ T cells were isolated with the EasySep CD4+ T cell isolation kit. Two doses of either the BNT162b2 or the mRNA-1273 mRNA SARS-CoV-2 vaccine were administered to participants. The absence of prior SARS-CoV-2 infection in healthy vaccine recipients was confirmed by negative nucleocapsid antibodies before and after vaccination. Some 2 million PBMC per well were cultured with about 9 ug/ml peptides in IMDM containing 5% human AB serum, 8.5 to 10 IU/ml IL-2 and gentamicin. On days 3 and 7, half of the culture medium was replaced with fresh IL-2-containing medium. Unless noted otherwise, every peptide stimulation condition was grown in triplicate wells. PBMC were separated from whole blood using Ficoll-Paque Plus gradient centrifugation and were then either cryopreserved at -140C or used fresh. The overlapping peptide pools covered the spike proteins of SARS-CoV-2 as well as those of the common cold coronaviruses HCoV-NL63, HCoV-OC43 and HCoV-229E. The QIAamp micro DNA kit was used to extract genomic DNA from the cultured CD4+ T cells.

The material was CD4+ T cells from PBMCs cultured with HCoV-NL63 spike peptides, obtained after COVID-19 vaccination. This specimen's cell subset or site label, interpreted: HCoV-NL63 spike overlapping peptide pool stimulation. This sequence was found in a human donor who received a COVID-19 vaccine. The V gene is TRBV4-3 and the J gene is TRBJ1-1; 9 junctional bases match TRBD1. The encoded CDR3 is CASSQETGGGSTEAFF. DNA sequence: TGCGCCAGCAGCCAAGAGACAGGGGGAGGATCCACTGAAGCTTTCTTT.